Listed below are T cell receptor beta chains from one sample, sequenced in a study of control samples from healthy donors and cancer patients. Data came from immunoSEQ multiplex PCR; TCRdb stores just in-frame clones and leaves some out. The sample has 40,000 to 60,000 clones, approximately 90% seen once. Sequenced input: PBMCs. The receptors come from a man aged 55 to 69 with head and neck cancer. Both conserved end residues are part of each CDR3. The D gene is left open where the match is weak. Rows give clone size only sometimes, using once, few, many, or a class for an expanded clone.

V: TRBV4-2
size: few
D: NA
J: TRBJ1-5
DNA: TGTGCCAGCAGCCAAGAATGGGGGGCAGGTCAGCCCCAGCATTTT
CDR3: CASSQEWGAGQPQHF

V: TRBV18
size: NA
D: NA
J: TRBJ1-6
DNA: TGTGCCAGCTCACCACCGGGTGGCCAGGGTTCACCCCTCCACTTT
CDR3: CASSPPGGQGSPLHF

V: TRBV2
size: NA
D: NA
J: TRBJ2-7
DNA: TGTGCCAGCAGTGAAATGGCCCCGAAACAGGGCTACGAGCAGTACTTC
CDR3: CASSEMAPKQGYEQYF

V: TRBV5-4
size: NA
D: TRBD1
J: TRBJ1-6
DNA: TGTGCCAGCAGCTTGGGACAGGGGGCTGACTCCTATAATTCACCCCTCCACTTT
CDR3: CASSLGQGADSYNSPLHF

V: TRBV5-1
size: NA
D: TRBD1
J: TRBJ2-5
DNA: TGCGCCAGCAGCTTGGGACAGGGGGCTCAAGAGACCCAGTACTTC
CDR3: CASSLGQGAQETQYF

V: TRBV5-1
size: NA
D: NA
J: TRBJ1-4
DNA: TGCGCCAGCAGCCCCCTACCCCCACCCGCCGGTGAAAAACTGTTTTTT
CDR3: CASSPLPPPAGEKLFF

V: TRBV15
size: NA
D: NA
J: TRBJ2-5
DNA: TGTGCCACCAGCAGAGTGGTCCGGGAGACCCAGTACTTC
CDR3: CATSRVVRETQYF

V: TRBV3-1/TRBV3-2
size: NA
D: NA
J: TRBJ1-5
DNA: TGTGCCAGTTCTACAGGGTATAGCAATCAGCCCCAGCATTTT
CDR3: CASSTGYSNQPQHF

V: TRBV5-1
size: NA
D: NA
J: TRBJ2-2
DNA: TGCGCCAGCAGCTATGAGGGGTCCCCCGGGGAGCTGTTTTTT
CDR3: CASSYEGSPGELFF

V: TRBV3-1/TRBV3-2
size: NA
D: TRBD1
J: TRBJ1-2
DNA: TGTGCCAGCAGCCAGGGTGACAGGGGTTCAGGCGGCTACACCTTC
CDR3: CASSQGDRGSGGYTF

V: TRBV24-1
size: NA
D: TRBD2
J: TRBJ2-5
DNA: TGTGCCACCAGTGATTTTACTGGGGGAGGGCAAGAGACCCAGTACTTC
CDR3: CATSDFTGGGQETQYF

V: TRBV4-1
size: NA
D: NA
J: TRBJ2-7
DNA: TGCGCCAGCAGCCATAGGGGGGCCTACGAGCAGTACTTC
CDR3: CASSHRGAYEQYF

V: TRBV7-2
size: NA
D: NA
J: TRBJ1-2
DNA: TGTGCCAGCAGCTTACACGTATCGGATGGCTACACCTTC
CDR3: CASSLHVSDGYTF

V: TRBV15
size: few
D: NA
J: TRBJ1-5
DNA: TGTGCCACCAGCAGAGATCCGTACATATCTCCTTATCAGCCCCAGCATTTT
CDR3: CATSRDPYISPYQPQHF

V: TRBV18
size: NA
D: NA
J: TRBJ1-2
DNA: TGTGCCAGCTCACCACCAAGCAGGGTTGATGGCTACACCTTC
CDR3: CASSPPSRVDGYTF

V: TRBV10-1
size: NA
D: NA
J: TRBJ2-5
DNA: TGCGCCAGCAGTGAATTGGCGGGCCGGCAGACCCAGTACTTC
CDR3: CASSELAGRQTQYF

V: TRBV30
size: NA
D: NA
J: TRBJ1-1
DNA: TGTGCCTGGATATCAGGGTTCTCTGAAGCTTTCTTT
CDR3: CAWISGFSEAFF

V: TRBV27
size: NA
D: TRBD1
J: TRBJ1-2
DNA: TGTGCCAGCAGTTCACCGGGACAGACTAACTATGGCTACACCTTC
CDR3: CASSSPGQTNYGYTF

V: TRBV28
size: NA
D: TRBD1
J: TRBJ1-2
DNA: TGTGCCAGCAGTTTAGGGAACAGGGGGCACTTGGGCTACACCTTC
CDR3: CASSLGNRGHLGYTF

V: TRBV6-7
size: NA
D: TRBD1
J: TRBJ1-5
DNA: TGTGCCAGCCAACCGGGACAGGGGGCGCCCGGGAATCAGCCCCAGCATTTT
CDR3: CASQPGQGAPGNQPQHF

V: TRBV6-5
size: NA
D: NA
J: TRBJ2-3
DNA: TGTGCCAGCAGTTACCGAGAGCTGCCCGTTCCTTATTTT
CDR3: CASSYRELPVPYF

V: TRBV6-2/TRBV6-3
size: NA
D: NA
J: TRBJ2-3
DNA: TGTGCCAGCAGTTACAGGGCGGGGGCTGATACGCAGTATTTT
CDR3: CASSYRAGADTQYF

V: TRBV12-3/TRBV12-4
size: NA
D: NA
J: TRBJ1-5
DNA: TGTGCCAGCAGTTTCCCGGGTCGGCCCCAGCATTTT
CDR3: CASSFPGRPQHF

V: TRBV10-2
size: NA
D: NA
J: TRBJ2-2
DNA: TGCGCCAGCAGCGGAAATCCGAACACCGGGGAGCTGTTTTTT
CDR3: CASSGNPNTGELFF

V: TRBV6-5
size: NA
D: NA
J: TRBJ2-5
DNA: TGTGCCAGCGGCCGCGGAAAGGGGGAGACCCAGTACTTC
CDR3: CASGRGKGETQYF

V: TRBV6-6
size: NA
D: NA
J: TRBJ2-3
DNA: TGTGCCAGCAGATCCGGGGCCGAGGGCACGCAGTATTTT
CDR3: CASRSGAEGTQYF

V: TRBV29-1
size: NA
D: NA
J: TRBJ2-5
DNA: TGCAGCGGAGGCGTCAACAGGAAAGAGACCCAGTACTTC
CDR3: CSGGVNRKETQYF

V: TRBV27
size: NA
D: NA
J: TRBJ1-1
DNA: TGTGCCAGCAGTCCGACAGCCAAGAACACTGAAGCTTTCTTT
CDR3: CASSPTAKNTEAFF

V: TRBV2
size: NA
D: TRBD1
J: TRBJ2-5
DNA: TGTGCCAGCAGGACGGACAGGGGCCAGGGGACCCAGTACTTC
CDR3: CASRTDRGQGTQYF

V: TRBV19
size: NA
D: NA
J: TRBJ1-2
DNA: TGTGCCAGTAGTATAGGCTTCCAGACGGGCTATGGCTACACCTTC
CDR3: CASSIGFQTGYGYTF

V: TRBV6-5
size: NA
D: TRBD1
J: TRBJ2-1
DNA: TGTGCCAGCAGCCGACAGGGGCATGAGCAGTTCTTC
CDR3: CASSRQGHEQFF

V: TRBV9
size: NA
D: NA
J: TRBJ2-3
DNA: TGTGCCAGCAGCGTATCGAACTACGGGGGAGATACGCAGTATTTT
CDR3: CASSVSNYGGDTQYF

V: TRBV27
size: NA
D: TRBD1
J: TRBJ1-3
DNA: TGTGCCAGCAGCCGGACAGGGGCGCTGGCTGGAAACACCATATATTTT
CDR3: CASSRTGALAGNTIYF

V: TRBV24-1
size: NA
D: TRBD1
J: TRBJ2-5
DNA: TGTGCCACCAGTGACCAAGGACAGGGGGGGCGACGTTGGGAGACCCAGTACTTC
CDR3: CATSDQGQGGRRWETQYF

V: TRBV3-1/TRBV3-2
size: NA
D: TRBD1
J: TRBJ1-4
DNA: TGTGCCAGCAGCCAAGCGGGACAGGGAGCAACTAATGAAAAACTGTTTTTT
CDR3: CASSQAGQGATNEKLFF

V: TRBV30
size: NA
D: NA
J: TRBJ2-7
DNA: TGTGCCTGGAGTTTAGGCAGGCTGGCCTACGAGCAGTACTTC
CDR3: CAWSLGRLAYEQYF

V: TRBV27
size: NA
D: TRBD1
J: TRBJ1-5
DNA: TGTGCCAGCAGTTGGACAGGGAGTGCGGTATACGGCAATCAGCCCCAGCATTTT
CDR3: CASSWTGSAVYGNQPQHF

V: TRBV2
size: NA
D: TRBD2
J: TRBJ2-5
DNA: TGTGCCAGCGGGAGGGGAGAGACCCAGTACTTC
CDR3: CASGRGETQYF

V: TRBV7-3
size: NA
D: TRBD2
J: TRBJ2-3
DNA: TGTGCCAGCAGCTCGGGGGGAGGCGGCACAGATACGCAGTATTTT
CDR3: CASSSGGGGTDTQYF

V: TRBV28
size: few
D: TRBD1
J: TRBJ1-4
DNA: TGTGCCAGCAGCCTAAACAGGGGCATGTATGAAAAACTGTTTTTT
CDR3: CASSLNRGMYEKLFF

V: TRBV5-1
size: NA
D: NA
J: TRBJ1-6
DNA: TGCGCCAGCAGCCCCGACGGACTCAATTCACCCCTCCACTTT
CDR3: CASSPDGLNSPLHF